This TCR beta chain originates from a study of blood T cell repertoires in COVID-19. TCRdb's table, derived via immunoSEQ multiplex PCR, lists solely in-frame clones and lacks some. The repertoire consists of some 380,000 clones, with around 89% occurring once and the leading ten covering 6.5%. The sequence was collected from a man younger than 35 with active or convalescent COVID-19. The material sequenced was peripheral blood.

The chain's CDR3 is CATSTRQGNQPQHF. DNA for the CDR3: TGTGCCACCAGCACTCGACAGGGGAATCAGCCCCAGCATTTT. V is TRBV15 and J is TRBJ1-5; TRBD1 agrees at 8 bases. Germline CDR1 reads LNHNV; CDR2 reads YYDKDF (reference sequence). This CDR3 has 14 residues. Trimming at V came to 4 bases and at J to 4 bases, leaving 3 bases not matched to a gene.